The clone carrying this TCR beta chain was observed at least ten times. Its antigen is not identified. The source of the sample is a study of T cell repertoires in cytomegalovirus infection. For the study at large: Indicated by public TCR beta signatures were CMV infection and matching HLA type. Study-wide results and caveats: Summed frequency of public TCR beta families distinguished CMV carriers with the relevant HLA. HLA-C-restricted CMV-specific TCR beta clonotypes were dominant in the ex vivo response.

TCRdb processed the reads anew with MiXCR; each CDR3 protein has one entry. The data contain 85,000 to 120,000 distinct CDR3 sequences, approximately 15% of them singletons. In germline, CDR1 is SEHNR, CDR2 FQNEAQ (reference sequence). V was shortened by 5 bases and J by 4 bases, with 21 bases between the two germline ends. The CDR3 is 17 residues long. Sequenced: PBMCs. The TCR was taken from a human donor in good health (CMV status not recorded). Some clones in this sample may be carry-over from other donors' samples. This chain connects TRBV7-9 to TRBJ2-1; the D gene is possibly TRBD2 (6 bases). The CDR3 DNA sequence: TGTGCCAGCAGCCGTAGGAAGGAGGGCGGGGCGTACAATGAGCAGTTCTTC. This encodes CASSRRKEGGAYNEQFF.